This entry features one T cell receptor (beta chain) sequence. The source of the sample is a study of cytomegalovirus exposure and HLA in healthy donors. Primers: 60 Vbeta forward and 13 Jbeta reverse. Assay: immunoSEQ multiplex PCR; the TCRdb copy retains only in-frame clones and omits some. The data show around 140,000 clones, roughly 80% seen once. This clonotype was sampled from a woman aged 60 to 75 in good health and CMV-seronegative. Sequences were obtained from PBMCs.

The CDR3 nucleotides read TGTGCCAGTAGTATCCCCTTCAATGAGCAGTTCTTC. Translation gives CASSIPFNEQFF. The chain combines TRBV19 with TRBJ2-1; D not certain. This CDR3 has 12 residues. V shed 3 bases and J shed 6 bases, with 6 bases lying between them. The germline V gene has CDR1 LNHDA and CDR2 SQIVND (reference sequence).